These 18 T cell receptor beta chains share one sample of origin, sequenced in a study of OX40 agonist ivuxolimab in advanced cancers. TCRdb keeps only in-frame clones here, not all; method: immunoSEQ multiplex PCR. There are around 43,000 clones in the sample; 89% occur only once, and about 17% lies in the top ten. The material was CD4+ or CD8+ T cells sorted from blood, obtained in a trial of the OX40 agonist ivuxolimab. These receptors were taken from an adult with an advanced solid tumor such as melanoma, head and neck, liver or kidney cancer.

In DNA form, the CDR3 reads TGTGCCAGCAGCTTCCCCCGGGGAGCGGCCACAGATACGCAGTATTTT. This translates into CASSFPRGAATDTQYF. V gene TRBV12-1 combines with J gene TRBJ2-3; the D call of TRBD2 is as the table states it, not checked on the DNA. TRBV12-1 is classified as a pseudogene. The CDR3 runs to 16 residues.

This clone occurred a few times. V usage is TRBV7-9 and J usage is TRBJ1-2; D gene ambiguous. Germline V lookup: CDR1 SEHNR, CDR2 FQNEAQ (reference sequence). There are 13 residues in the CDR3. Trimming shortened V by 4 bases and J by 5 bases, and 11 bases separated the two germline ends. The CDR3 spells CASSSPETYGYTF. Here the CDR3 DNA reads TGTGCCAGCAGCTCCCCAGAAACGTATGGCTACACCTTC.

The DNA for the CDR3 is TGTGCCAGCAGCCCGGGACTAGCCCCCTACGAGCAGTACTTC. As protein: CASSPGLAPYEQYF. The gene calls are TRBV27 and TRBJ2-7, with 9 bases aligning to TRBD2. The junction had 5 bases not matched to a gene; V was cut back by 6 bases and J by 2 bases. Germline V lookup: CDR1 MNHEY, CDR2 SMNVEV (reference sequence). The CDR3 loop spans 14 amino acids.

V is TRBV2 and J is TRBJ1-5, with 9 nucleotides matching TRBD1. Germline trimming cut 6 bases from V and 2 bases from J; bases unmatched to any gene: 14. Germline values: CDR1 SNHLY, CDR2 FYNNEI. This CDR3 has 18 residues. The CDR3 nucleotides are TGTGCCAGCAGAGGGACAGGGTGGGACGTTGTTGGCAATCAGCCCCAGCATTTT. Protein product: CASRGTGWDVVGNQPQHF. Combining the CDR3 with reference TRBV2 and TRBJ1-5 gives the whole variable domain EPEVTQTPSHQVTQMGQEVILRCVPISNHLYFYWYRQILGQKVEFLVSFYNNEISEKSEIFDDQFSVERPDGSNFTLKIRSTKLEDSAMYFCASRGTGWDVVGNQPQHFGDGTRLSIL.

The chain uses TRBV7-9 and TRBJ1-2; D not certain. Between the trimmed V and J ends, which lost 3 bases and 7 bases, there was a span of 12 bases. From germline, CDR1 is SEHNR and CDR2 FQNEAQ (reference sequence). CDR3 length: 13 residues. CDR3 region: CASSFGESIGYTF. CDR3 DNA: TGTGCCAGCAGCTTCGGTGAATCTATTGGCTACACCTTC.

Turning to this clone: One junction end does not reproduce the germline sequence, and a read error may be involved. The chain carries TRBV5-1 and TRBJ1-2; no clear D gene. The CDR3 runs 13 residues. Germline V gene lookup returns CDR1 SGHRS and CDR2 YFSETQ. The CDR3: CASSVIANYGYTF. CDR3 DNA: TGTGCCAGCAGTGTTATAGCTAACTATGGCTACACCTTC.

The rearrangement links TRBV5-1 to TRBJ2-7, with D maybe TRBD2 (5 bases). The CDR3 length is 13 residues. Trimming removed 3 bases at V and 3 bases at J, with 10 bases between. Germline assignment: CDR1 SGHRS and CDR2 YFSETQ. The CDR3 nucleotides read TGCGCCAGCAGCTGGGAAACTAGCTACGAGCAGTACTTC. Encoded protein: CASSWETSYEQYF. The whole variable domain, filled in from reference TRBV5-1 and TRBJ2-7, reads KAGVTQTPRYLIKTRGQQVTLSCSPISGHRSVSWYQQTPGQGLQFLFEYFSETQRNKGNFPGRFSGRQFSNSRSEMNVSTLELGDSALYLCASSWETSYEQYFGPGTRLTVT.

For the CDR3, the DNA is TGTGCCAGCGGGCGGACCCAAGAGACCCAGTACTTC. This codes for CASGRTQETQYF. The V gene is TRBV6-4, the J gene TRBJ2-5; D is undetermined. Germline V gene lookup returns CDR1 MRHNA and CDR2 SNTAGT. The V and J ends lost 8 bases and 1 base respectively, with 8 bases between them. The CDR3 runs to 12 residues.

Written as DNA, the CDR3 is TGTGCCAGCAGCATCTTCGGGGGAGGAGGCGATGAGCAGTTCTTC. This sequence encodes CASSIFGGGGDEQFF. V and J are TRBV5-8 and TRBJ2-1, with a tentative D call TRBD2 (6 bases). This CDR3 spans 15 amino acids. V was pared by 4 bases and J by 8 bases, with 19 bases between. Germline V CDR1 and CDR2: SGHTS, YDEGEE.

The CDR3 region has the DNA TGTGCCAGCACCCGGGTCTGGAGCGGGAGTTTCCCCCTCTACTACGAGCAGTACTTC. Translating it yields CASTRVWSGSFPLYYEQYF. The chain combines TRBV14 with TRBJ2-7, with 8 positions matching TRBD2. CDR1 is SGHDN, CDR2 FVKESK, per germline. The CDR3 covers 19 residues. Losses at the gene ends were 7 bases for V and 3 bases for J; bases not matched to a gene: 23. The full variable domain, in which reference TRBV14 and TRBJ2-7 provide the parts outside the CDR3, is EAGVTQFPSHSVIEKGQTVTLRCDPISGHDNLYWYRRVMGKEIKFLLHFVKESKQDESGMPNNRFLAERTGGTYSTLKVQPAELEDSGVYFCASTRVWSGSFPLYYEQYFGPGTRLTVT.

The chain combines TRBV4-2 with TRBJ1-5; TRBD1 is a possible D gene (5 bases). Looked up from germline, CDR1 is LGHNA and CDR2 is YNFKEQ. The CDR3 consists of 14 residues. Trimming cost V 4 bases and J 6 bases, with 13 bases left between them. The CDR3 region is CASSLRQRSQPQHF. As DNA, the CDR3 is TGTGCCAGCAGCCTTAGACAGAGGAGTCAGCCCCAGCATTTT.

The rearrangement links TRBV4-1 to TRBJ1-1; the D gene is possibly TRBD1 (5 bases). The V gene lost 4 bases and the J gene lost 11 bases, with 17 bases spanning the gap. Germline V gene sequence: CDR1 MGHRA, CDR2 YSYEKL. There are 13 residues in the CDR3. The CDR3 region has the DNA TGCGCCAGCAGCCCCATGGGGGAAGCTGGGGCTTTCTTT. Translation gives CASSPMGEAGAFF.

This chain uses TRBV13 with TRBJ2-2; D unresolved. This CDR3 has 11 residues. The V and J ends lost 1 base and 6 bases respectively, with 0 bases between them. Per germline, CDR1 PRHDT and CDR2 FYEKMQ (reference sequence). In DNA form, the CDR3 reads TGTGCCAGCAGCTTAGCCGGGGAGCTGTTTTTT. Encoded protein: CASSLAGELFF.

This chain joins TRBV14 and TRBJ2-5; 9 bases agree with TRBD1. The J call is in doubt because the DNA end fits TRBJ2-7 better. CDR3 length equals 15 residues. Germline CDR1 SGHDN, CDR2 FVKESK. The chain's CDR3 is CASSTRGTGKYEQYF. CDR3 coding DNA: TGTGCCAGCAGCACCCGGGGGACAGGGAAATACGAGCAGTACTTC.

The genes are TRBV6-5 and TRBJ1-2; D might be TRBD1 (6 bases). The CDR3 covers 11 residues. Germline values: CDR1 MNHEY, CDR2 SVGAGI. Trimming cost V 9 bases and J 4 bases, with 9 bases left between them. The CDR3 nucleotides are TGTGCCAGTAGGGGGGCCTATGGCTACACCTTC. Translation gives CASRGAYGYTF.

This chain connects TRBV11-2 to TRBJ1-5, with D unclear. There are 12 residues in the CDR3. The germline V gene has CDR1 SGHAT and CDR2 FQNNGV. With 4 bases removed from V and 3 bases from J, the gap between germline ends came to 4 bases. This CDR3 is CASSSDNQPQHF. The CDR3 nucleotides read TGTGCCAGCAGCTCAGACAATCAGCCCCAGCATTTT.

The genes are TRBV14 and TRBJ2-5; 8 nucleotides agree with TRBD2. Germline V lookup: CDR1 SGHDN, CDR2 FVKESK. With 1 base clipped from V and 6 bases from J, the junction kept 10 bases outside the gene matches. The CDR3 spans 16 residues. The CDR3, as DNA: TGTGCCAGCAGCCAAGGTCCCGGGGGGGTATTGAAGACCCAGTACTTC. Encoded protein: CASSQGPGGVLKTQYF.

This clone was observed a few times. The V and J genes are TRBV7-9 and TRBJ1-5; 7 positions agree with TRBD1. Germline values: CDR1 SEHNR, CDR2 FQNEAQ (reference sequence). The junction had 11 bases not matched to a gene; V was cut back by 3 bases and J by 9 bases. The CDR3 is 15 residues long. CDR3 DNA: TGTGCCAGCAGCTTTGGGGACAGCCCCGTGTGGCCCCAGCATTTT. Its translation is CASSFGDSPVWPQHF.